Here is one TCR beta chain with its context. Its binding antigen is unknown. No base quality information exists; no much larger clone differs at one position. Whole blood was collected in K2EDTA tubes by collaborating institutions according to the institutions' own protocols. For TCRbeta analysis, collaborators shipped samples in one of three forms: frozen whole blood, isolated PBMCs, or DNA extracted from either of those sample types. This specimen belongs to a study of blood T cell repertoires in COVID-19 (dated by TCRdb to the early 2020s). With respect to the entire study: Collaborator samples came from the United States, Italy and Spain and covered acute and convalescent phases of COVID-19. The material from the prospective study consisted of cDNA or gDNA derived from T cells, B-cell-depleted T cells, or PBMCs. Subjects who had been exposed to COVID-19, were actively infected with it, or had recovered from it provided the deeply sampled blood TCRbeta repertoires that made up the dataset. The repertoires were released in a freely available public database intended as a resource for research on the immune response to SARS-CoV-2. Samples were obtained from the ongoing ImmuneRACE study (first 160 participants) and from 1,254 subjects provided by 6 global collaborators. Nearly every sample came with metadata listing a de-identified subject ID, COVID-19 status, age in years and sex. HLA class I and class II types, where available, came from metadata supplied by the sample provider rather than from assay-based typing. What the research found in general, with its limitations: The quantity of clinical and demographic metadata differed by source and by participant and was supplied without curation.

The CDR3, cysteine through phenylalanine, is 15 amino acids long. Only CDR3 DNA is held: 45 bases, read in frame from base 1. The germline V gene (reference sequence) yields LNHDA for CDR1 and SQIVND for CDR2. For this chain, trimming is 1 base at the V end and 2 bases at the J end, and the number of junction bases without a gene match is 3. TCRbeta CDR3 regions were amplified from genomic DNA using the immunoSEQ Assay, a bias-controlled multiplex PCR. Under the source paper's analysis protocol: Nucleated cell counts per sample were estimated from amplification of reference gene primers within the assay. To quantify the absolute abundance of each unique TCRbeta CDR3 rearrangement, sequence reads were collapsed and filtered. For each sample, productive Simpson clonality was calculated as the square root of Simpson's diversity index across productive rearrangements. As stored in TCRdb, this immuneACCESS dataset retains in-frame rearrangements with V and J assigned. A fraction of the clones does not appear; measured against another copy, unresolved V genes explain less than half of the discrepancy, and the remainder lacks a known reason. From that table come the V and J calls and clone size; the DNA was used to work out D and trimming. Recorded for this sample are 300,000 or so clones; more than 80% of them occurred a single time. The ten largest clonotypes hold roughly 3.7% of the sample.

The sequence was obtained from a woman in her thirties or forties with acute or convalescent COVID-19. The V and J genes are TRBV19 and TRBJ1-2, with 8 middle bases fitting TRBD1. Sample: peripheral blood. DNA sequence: TGTGCCAGTAGTATAGCGGGACAGGTGAACTATGGCTACACCTTC. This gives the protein CASSIAGQVNYGYTF.